A single sample is the source of the 27 T cell receptor beta chains below, sequenced in a study of blood T cell repertoires in COVID-19. The protocol was immunoSEQ multiplex PCR, while the TCRdb copy is restricted to in-frame clones and leaves out a portion. The sample has a few hundred thousand clones; approximately 82% are singletons. Sequencing used PBMCs or T cells enriched from blood (not recorded which). These receptors all stem from a man aged 40-49 years who had recovered from COVID-19.

CDR3 nucleotides: TGTGCCAGCAGTTTAATTGGGGGGGCGAGCACAGATACGCAGTATTTT. Its translation: CASSLIGGASTDTQYF. This chain joins TRBV3-1 (or the pseudogene TRBV3-2) and TRBJ2-3; a possible D gene is TRBD2 (7 bases). V lost 6 bases, J lost 0 bases, and 16 bases lay in between. The CDR3 consists of 16 residues. Germline-derived CDR1 and CDR2 are LGHDT and YNNKEL (reference sequence).

This chain connects TRBV4-1 to TRBJ2-2; 10 positions agree with TRBD1. Unmatched junction bases numbered 3, after V lost 2 bases and J lost 0 bases. There are 17 residues in the CDR3. From germline, CDR1 is MGHRA and CDR2 YSYEKL. In DNA form, the CDR3 reads TGCGCCAGCAGCCAAAGACAGGGGGCAGCGAACACCGGGGAGCTGTTTTTT. Its translation is CASSQRQGAANTGELFF.

The table lists this clone with a few counts. The rearrangement joins TRBV7-8 to TRBJ1-2, with D possibly TRBD1 on 5 matching bases. Looked up from germline, CDR1 is SGHVS and CDR2 is FQNEAQ. This CDR3 spans 14 amino acids. V was trimmed by 6 bases and J by 4 bases, leaving 15 bases between them. In DNA, the CDR3 is TGTGCCAGCAGTGACAATCCTCAGGGCTATGGCTACACCTTC. Translating it yields CASSDNPQGYGYTF.

The chain combines TRBV19 with TRBJ1-2; 7 bases fit TRBD1. CDR3 length: 14 residues. Trimming took 3 bases from V and 2 from J; bases not matched to a gene: 3. Germline V gene sequence: CDR1 LNHDA, CDR2 SQIVND (reference sequence). The CDR3 region is CASSITGVNYGYTF. CDR3 nucleotide sequence: TGTGCCAGTAGTATCACAGGGGTAAACTATGGCTACACCTTC. Complete variable domain (other parts from reference TRBV19 and TRBJ1-2): DGGITQSPKYLFRKEGQNVTLSCEQNLNHDAMYWYRQDPGQGLRLIYYSQIVNDFQKGDIAEGYSVSREKKESFPLTVTSAQKNPTAFYLCASSITGVNYGYTFGSGTRLTVV.

This chain uses TRBV9 with TRBJ2-3, with D possibly TRBD1 on 6 matching bases. The germline V and J ends were trimmed by 0 bases and 6 bases, with 14 bases remaining between them. This CDR3 comprises 15 residues. CDR1 and CDR2 (germline): SGDLS, YYNGEE. Here the CDR3 DNA reads TGTGCCAGCAGCGTAGTACAGCAGGGGTACGATACGCAGTATTTT. It translates to CASSVVQQGYDTQYF. The full variable domain, completed using reference TRBV9 and TRBJ2-3, is DSGVTQTPKHLITATGQRVTLRCSPRSGDLSVYWYQQSLDQGLQFLIQYYNGEERAKGNILERFSAQQFPDLHSELNLSSLELGDSALYFCASSVVQQGYDTQYFGPGTRLTVL.

The chain recombines TRBV7-9 with TRBJ1-1, with TRBD1 as a possible D gene (6 bases). Germline lookup yields CDR1 SEHNR and CDR2 FQNEAQ (reference sequence). The CDR3 totals 15 residues. Trimming removed 5 bases from V and 1 base from J, with 14 bases in between. CDR3 amino acids: CASSLQQGPNTEAFF. As DNA, the CDR3 is TGTGCCAGCAGCCTCCAACAGGGTCCGAACACTGAAGCTTTCTTT.

The chain recombines TRBV30 with TRBJ1-2, with 8 bases identical to TRBD1. This CDR3 contains 17 residues. Germline assignment: CDR1 GTSNPN and CDR2 SVGIG (reference sequence). The V segment lost 0 bases and the J segment 5 bases; nucleotides outside the gene matches: 14. The CDR3 region is CAWSVLDRASPRYGYTF. Written as DNA, the CDR3 is TGTGCCTGGAGTGTACTGGACAGGGCAAGTCCTCGTTATGGCTACACCTTC.

J is TRBJ1-1 and V is TRBV3-1 (or the pseudogene TRBV3-2); 12 bases align to TRBD1. The J segment lost 11 bases and the V segment lost 2 bases, leaving 6 bases of the junction unmatched. CDR1 and CDR2 (germline): LGHDT, YNNKEL (reference sequence). This CDR3 region has 14 residues. DNA for the CDR3: TGTGCCAGCAGCCAACGAACGGGACAGGGGGCGGCTTTCTTT. It translates to CASSQRTGQGAAFF.

The V gene is TRBV20-1, the J gene TRBJ1-2; D remains unclear. CDR1 and CDR2 (germline): DFQATT, SNEGSKA (reference sequence). Trimming stripped 2 bases from V and 4 bases from J, with 5 bases between. The CDR3 runs to 11 residues. Here the CDR3 reads CSARPFYGYTF. As DNA, the CDR3 is TGCAGTGCTAGACCCTTCTATGGCTACACCTTC.

The gene calls are TRBV2 and TRBJ1-6; unclear D gene. The V and J ends lost 2 bases and 7 bases respectively, with 6 bases between them. Germline values: CDR1 SNHLY, CDR2 FYNNEI. This CDR3 has 13 amino acids. The CDR3 bases are TGTGCCAGCAGTGAAAGCCGAAATTCACCCCTCCACTTT. Amino acid sequence: CASSESRNSPLHF.

This chain joins TRBV21-1 and TRBJ2-2; TRBD1, as called in the table, went unchecked against the DNA. TRBV21-1 is marked as a pseudogene. The CDR3 is 20 residues long. The CDR3 DNA follows: TGTGCCAGCAGTTTTGGCTGGTTCCGTCTGAGAAGGGGCCCCGGCGGGGAGCTGTTTTTT. Translating it yields CASSFGWFRLRRGPGGELFF.

This chain connects TRBV5-1 to TRBJ2-5, with 16 bases lining up with TRBD2. The CDR3 spans 18 residues. Trimming took 3 bases from V and 4 from J; bases not matched to a gene: 9. CDR1 and CDR2 from the germline V gene are SGHRS and YFSETQ. CDR3 in DNA: TGCGCCAGCAGCTCGGGACTAGCGGGAGGGCCTAGTGGAGAGACCCAGTACTTC. Translating gives CASSSGLAGGPSGETQYF.

This rearrangement joins TRBV7-3 to TRBJ2-1, with 15 bases lining up with TRBD2. Germline-derived CDR1 and CDR2 are SGHTA and FQGTGA. CDR3 size: 19 residues. The V gene end was trimmed by 5 bases and the J gene end by 1 base; junction bases not matched to a gene: 9. The CDR3 DNA sequence: TGTGCCAGCAGCCCACATCGGACTAGCGGGGGGGCTTCCTACAATGAGCAGTTCTTC. Its protein is CASSPHRTSGGASYNEQFF.

J is TRBJ2-5 and V is TRBV9; no reliable D call. Per the germline V gene, CDR1 is SGDLS and CDR2 is YYNGEE. V was trimmed by 0 bases and J by 3 bases, leaving 9 bases between them. The CDR3 spans 14 residues. The CDR3 nucleotides are TGTGCCAGCAGCGTAGCCGGAACAGAAGAGACCCAGTACTTC. Translating gives CASSVAGTEETQYF.

The V call is TRBV7-3, the J call TRBJ2-3, with a weak D call TRBD2 (6 bases). CDR3 size: 14 residues. The germline V gene has CDR1 SGHTA and CDR2 FQGTGA. V lost 5 bases, J lost 6 bases, and 15 bases lay in between. CDR3 residues: CASSRTGVVDTQYF. The CDR3 region has the DNA TGTGCCAGCAGCCGGACGGGAGTCGTGGATACGCAGTATTTT.

This chain joins TRBV10-1 and TRBJ2-1, with TRBD1 matching over 10 bases. The CDR3 has 16 residues. CDR1 is WNHNN, CDR2 SYGVQD, per germline (reference sequence). The ends lost 3 bases at V and 8 bases at J; junction bases unmatched: 10. CDR3 nucleotides: TGCGCCAGCAGTGATTCCGGGACAGGGGTCAAGGATGAGCAGTTCTTC. Its translation: CASSDSGTGVKDEQFF.

This chain joins TRBV9 and TRBJ1-3, with D maybe TRBD1 (5 bases). V was pared by 3 bases and J by 4 bases, with 11 bases between. Germline CDR1 reads SGDLS; CDR2 reads YYNGEE. The CDR3 extends over 14 amino acids. In nucleotides, the CDR3 is TGTGCCAGCAGCGACCTCCGGGGGGGAAACACCATATATTTT. It specifies CASSDLRGGNTIYF.

The J gene is TRBJ2-2, the V gene TRBV2; 11 positions agree with TRBD1. Germline lookup yields CDR1 SNHLY and CDR2 FYNNEI. J was trimmed by 7 bases and V by 4 bases; bases with no gene match: 5. The CDR3 is 15 amino acids. The CDR3 is CASSGDRGIGGELFF. CDR3 DNA sequence: TGTGCCAGCAGTGGGGACAGGGGGATCGGCGGGGAGCTGTTTTTT.

This chain joins TRBV4-1 and TRBJ1-2; maybe TRBD1 (5 bases). There are 13 residues in the CDR3. V was shortened by 0 bases and J by 7 bases, with 9 bases between the two germline ends. CDR1 MGHRA and CDR2 YSYEKL come from the germline V gene. For the CDR3, the DNA is TGCGCCAGCAGCCAAGAGGCAGGGCTTGGCTACACCTTC. Translated: CASSQEAGLGYTF.

The V and J genes are TRBV21-1 and TRBJ1-6. TRBV21-1 is a listed pseudogene. The CDR3 extends over 13 amino acids. The CDR3 DNA sequence: TGTGCCAGCAGCAAAATGGGGGGATGTCCCCTCCACTTT. Its protein is CASSKMGGCPLHF.

The rearrangement joins TRBV4-1 to TRBJ2-6; 7 bases match TRBD1. Trimming took 0 bases from V and 4 from J; bases not matched to a gene: 9. Germline-derived CDR1 and CDR2 are MGHRA and YSYEKL. CDR3 length equals 18 residues. The CDR3 here is CASSQDPPQGYGANVLTF. In DNA form, the CDR3 reads TGCGCCAGCAGCCAAGACCCTCCACAGGGGTACGGGGCCAACGTCCTGACTTTC.

CDR3: CASSGYRGGTEAFF. The CDR3 DNA follows: TGTGCCAGCAGCGGATACAGGGGAGGCACTGAAGCTTTCTTT. The chain combines TRBV9 with TRBJ1-1; 7 nucleotides align to TRBD1. Germline-derived CDR1 and CDR2 are SGDLS and YYNGEE. The trim removed 3 bases at V and 4 bases at J, leaving 6 bases unmatched. The CDR3 spans 14 residues.

This clone was observed a few times. The chain couples TRBV6-2 or TRBV6-3 to TRBJ1-6, with D tentatively TRBD1 (6 bases). V lost 5 bases and J lost 7, with 12 bases in between. The CDR3 runs to 14 residues. Per germline, CDR1 MNHEY and CDR2 SVGEGT. The CDR3 region is CASSQGSGNSPLHF. CDR3 nucleotides: TGTGCCAGCAGTCAGGGGTCGGGGAATTCACCCCTCCACTTT.

The V gene is TRBV7-2, the J gene TRBJ2-3; D is perhaps TRBD1 (6 bases). Germline CDR1 reads SGHTA; CDR2 reads FQGNSA. The V and J ends lost 1 base and 1 base respectively, with 12 bases between them. This CDR3 is 16 amino acids long. The CDR3 sequence is CASSLDRVGGTDTQYF. The CDR3 DNA is TGTGCCAGCAGCTTAGACAGGGTCGGGGGCACAGATACGCAGTATTTT.

The chain combines TRBV19 with TRBJ1-2, with a weak D call TRBD1 (6 bases). The CDR3 totals 11 residues. V was cut by 7 bases and J by 4 bases, with 7 bases left in between. From germline, CDR1 is LNHDA and CDR2 SQIVND (reference sequence). CDR3 in amino acids: CASTTGYGYTF. CDR3 in DNA: TGTGCCAGTACGACAGGCTATGGCTACACCTTC. Full variable domain (remainder filled in from reference TRBV19 and TRBJ1-2): DGGITQSPKYLFRKEGQNVTLSCEQNLNHDAMYWYRQDPGQGLRLIYYSQIVNDFQKGDIAEGYSVSREKKESFPLTVTSAQKNPTAFYLCASTTGYGYTFGSGTRLTVV.

The chain couples TRBV11-3 to TRBJ2-2; D unresolved. Germline V CDR1 and CDR2: SGHNT, YENEEA. CDR3 size: 15 residues. V dropped 1 base and J dropped 5 bases, with 11 bases sitting between them. CDR3 DNA: TGTGCCAGCAGCTTAGGCGGCAGAAAAACCGGGGAGCTGTTTTTT. Its protein product is CASSLGGRKTGELFF.

The chain employs TRBV20-1 and TRBJ2-7; D is possibly TRBD1 (6 bases). The germline V gene has CDR1 DFQATT and CDR2 SNEGSKA (reference sequence). The CDR3 extends over 11 amino acids. Trimming took 3 bases from V and 5 from J, leaving 8 bases between them. The CDR3 protein is CSASRGNEQYF. The CDR3 region has the DNA TGCAGTGCTAGCAGGGGAAACGAGCAGTACTTC.